This TCR beta chain was profiled in a study of cytotoxic CD8 clonotypes in ibrutinib-treated CLL. The germline gives CDR1 SEHNR, CDR2 FQNEAQ (reference sequence). The length of the CDR3 is 14 residues. V dropped 5 bases and J dropped 4 bases, with 15 bases sitting between them. Measured with immunoSEQ multiplex PCR; TCRdb has only the in-frame clones, and not every one. This sample has 60,000 to 65,000 clones; approximately 54% occur once, and the top ten carry approximately 15%. The sequences come from PBMCs, collected after 12 months of ibrutinib treatment. The chain combines TRBV7-9 with TRBJ2-7; D may be TRBD2 (5 bases). The receptor comes from a human donor with chronic lymphocytic leukemia. Here the CDR3 reads CASSHSTGLYEQYF. DNA of the CDR3: TGTGCCAGCAGCCACTCCACGGGATTGTACGAGCAGTACTTC.